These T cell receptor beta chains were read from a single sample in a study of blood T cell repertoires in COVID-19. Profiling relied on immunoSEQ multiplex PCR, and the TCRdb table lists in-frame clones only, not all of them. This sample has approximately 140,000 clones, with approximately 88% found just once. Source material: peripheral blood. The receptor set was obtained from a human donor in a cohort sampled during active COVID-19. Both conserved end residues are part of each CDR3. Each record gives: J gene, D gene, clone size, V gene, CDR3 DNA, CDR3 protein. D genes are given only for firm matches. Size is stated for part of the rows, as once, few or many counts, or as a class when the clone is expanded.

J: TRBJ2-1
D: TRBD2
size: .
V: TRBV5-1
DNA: TGCGCCAGCAGCCCGTTGGCGGGGGGTTACAATGAGCAGTTCTTC
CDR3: CASSPLAGGYNEQFF

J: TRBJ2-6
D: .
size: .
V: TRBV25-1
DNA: TGTGCCAGCAGTGAATATCGGGGGTTGGGCTCTGGGGCCAACGTCCTGACTTTC
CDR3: CASSEYRGLGSGANVLTF

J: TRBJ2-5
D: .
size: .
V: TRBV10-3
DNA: TGTGCCATCAGTGAGTCGACAGTGGGCAGGGGCAGGGAGACCCAGTACTTC
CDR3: CAISESTVGRGRETQYF

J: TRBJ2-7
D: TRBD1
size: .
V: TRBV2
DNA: TGTGCCAGCAGCCGACAGGGGAACGAGCAGTACTTC
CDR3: CASSRQGNEQYF

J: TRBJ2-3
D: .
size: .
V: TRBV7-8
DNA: TGTGCCAGCAGCCCTGACTATTCTAGCACAGATACGCAGTATTTT
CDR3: CASSPDYSSTDTQYF

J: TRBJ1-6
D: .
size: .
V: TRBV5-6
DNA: TGTGCCAGCAGCTTCAGGGAGGGGCGGAATTCACCCCTCCACTTT
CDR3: CASSFREGRNSPLHF

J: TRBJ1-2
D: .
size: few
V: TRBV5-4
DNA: TGTGCCAGCAGCTCCAGGACGGGAAATACCTATGGCTACACCTTC
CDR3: CASSSRTGNTYGYTF

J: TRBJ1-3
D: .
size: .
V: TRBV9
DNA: TGTGCCAGCAGCGTAGCCCCGGGACACGTGGCCTCTGGAAACACCATATATTTT
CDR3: CASSVAPGHVASGNTIYF

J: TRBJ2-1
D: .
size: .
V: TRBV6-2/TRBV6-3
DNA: TGTGCCAGCAGTTCCACGGGGGGCAGAGGGAAGCAGTTCTTC
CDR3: CASSSTGGRGKQFF

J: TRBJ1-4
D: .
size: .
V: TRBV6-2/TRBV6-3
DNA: TGTGCCAGCAGTCGTACAGGGTTACGAACCGGAAATGAAAAACTGTTTTTT
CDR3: CASSRTGLRTGNEKLFF

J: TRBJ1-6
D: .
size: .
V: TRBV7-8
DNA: TGTGCCAGCAGTAATGGAGGGGGGGCGGGAAATAATTCACCCCTCCACTTT
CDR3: CASSNGGGAGNNSPLHF

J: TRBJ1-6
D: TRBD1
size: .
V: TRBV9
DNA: TGTGCCAGCAGCGGAGGGACAGCCATGGGGACTTCGAATTCACCCCTCCACTTT
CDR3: CASSGGTAMGTSNSPLHF

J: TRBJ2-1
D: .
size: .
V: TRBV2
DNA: TGTGCCAGCAGTGCTGGGTGGGAGATTTCCTACAATGAGCAGTTCTTC
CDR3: CASSAGWEISYNEQFF

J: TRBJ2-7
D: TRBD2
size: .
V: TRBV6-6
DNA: TGTGCCAGCCACGCGGGAGGGGACGAGCAGTACTTC
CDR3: CASHAGGDEQYF

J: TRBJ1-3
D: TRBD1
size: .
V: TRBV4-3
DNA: TGCGCCAGCAGCCAAGATCCCGGGACAGGGCGGTCTGGAAACACCATATATTTT
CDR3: CASSQDPGTGRSGNTIYF

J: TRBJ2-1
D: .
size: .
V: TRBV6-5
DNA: TGTGCCAGCAGTCTGGGCAGGGGTGAGCAGTTCTTC
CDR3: CASSLGRGEQFF